These 19 T cell receptor beta chains were all obtained from the same sample, sequenced in a study of shared clonotypes between healthy human individuals. Here immunoSEQ multiplex PCR was the method, and the copy in TCRdb shows in-frame clones only, minus some. The sample lists about 2.3 million clones; less than 95% were seen once. The sample comprised naive CD4+ T cells from PBMCs. Subset here: CD45RA+ positively selected. Receptors were obtained from a man younger than 35 in good health. Some clones in this sample may be carry-over from other donors' samples.

V is TRBV28 and J is TRBJ1-1, with 9 bases aligning to TRBD1. This CDR3 comprises 15 residues. CDR1 is MDHEN and CDR2 is SYDVKM in the germline V gene. The junction had 5 bases not matched to a gene; V was cut back by 2 bases and J by 4 bases. The CDR3 protein is CASSLAGTGPTEAFF. CDR3 coding DNA: TGTGCCAGCAGTTTAGCCGGGACAGGGCCCACTGAAGCTTTCTTT.

The chain carries TRBV4-3 and TRBJ2-5, with TRBD2 identical over 8 bases. The ends lost 0 bases at V and 0 bases at J; junction bases unmatched: 12. CDR3 length: 19 amino acids. CDR1 and CDR2 from the germline V gene are LGHNA and YSLEER. CDR3 sequence reads: CASSQDLHRASGYQETQYF. Here the CDR3 DNA reads TGCGCCAGCAGCCAAGATCTTCACCGGGCTAGCGGGTACCAAGAGACCCAGTACTTC.

The V gene is TRBV6-6, the J gene TRBJ1-1; no reliable D call. This CDR3 is 16 amino acids long. V was shortened by 3 bases and J by 1 base, with 15 bases between the two germline ends. Per germline, CDR1 MNHNY and CDR2 SVGAGI (reference sequence). CDR3 DNA sequence: TGTGCCAGCAGTTATCCTCAGACGGGGAAGAACACTGAAGCTTTCTTT. Protein: CASSYPQTGKNTEAFF.

The V call is TRBV5-1, the J call TRBJ2-7; D call uncertain. The germline V gene has CDR1 SGHRS and CDR2 YFSETQ. The length of the CDR3 is 15 residues. Trimming removed 0 bases at V and 4 bases at J, with 14 bases between. For the CDR3, the DNA is TGCGCCAGCAGCTTGGGGCAGGCCCGACCTTACGAGCAGTACTTC. Translated, it gives CASSLGQARPYEQYF.

The chain combines TRBV28 with TRBJ2-5, with D tentatively TRBD1 (5 bases). V was cut by 1 base and J by 5 bases, with 17 bases left in between. The CDR3 sequence is 16 residues long. From germline, CDR1 is MDHEN and CDR2 SYDVKM. The CDR3 is CASSLSGAAPRETQYF. CDR3 sequence (DNA): TGTGCCAGCAGTTTATCTGGGGCAGCCCCAAGGGAGACCCAGTACTTC.

In its sample, this clone was seen once. V and J are TRBV19 and TRBJ2-7, with D perhaps TRBD2 (6 bases). The CDR3 sequence is 14 residues long. Deletions cut 4 bases from V and 3 bases from J, with 13 bases between. Per the germline V gene, CDR1 is LNHDA and CDR2 is SQIVND (reference sequence). CDR3 nucleotide sequence: TGTGCCAGTAGTAAGGGACTGCAACACTACGAGCAGTACTTC. Its translation: CASSKGLQHYEQYF.

The genes are TRBV19 and TRBJ2-1; 7 bases match TRBD1. The CDR3 sequence is 16 residues long. The V and J ends lost 3 bases and 5 bases, in that order; junction bases with no gene match: 10. Germline V lookup: CDR1 LNHDA, CDR2 SQIVND (reference sequence). The CDR3 sequence: CASSIPYITGDNEQFF. CDR3 nucleotides: TGTGCCAGTAGTATCCCCTACATTACAGGGGACAATGAGCAGTTCTTC. The full variable domain, with the rest looked up from reference TRBV19 and TRBJ2-1, is DGGITQSPKYLFRKEGQNVTLSCEQNLNHDAMYWYRQDPGQGLRLIYYSQIVNDFQKGDIAEGYSVSREKKESFPLTVTSAQKNPTAFYLCASSIPYITGDNEQFFGPGTRLTVL.

The chain joins TRBV6-4 to TRBJ1-1, with D unclear. The CDR3 covers 13 residues. Trimming took off 2 bases at V and 1 base at J, with 5 bases between the two ends. The germline V gene has CDR1 MRHNA and CDR2 SNTAGT. CDR3 DNA sequence: TGTGCCAGCAGTGACCGCCAGAACACTGAAGCTTTCTTT. This translates into CASSDRQNTEAFF.

The J gene is TRBJ1-2, the V gene TRBV25-1; possibly TRBD1 for D (6 bases). The CDR3 has 14 amino acids. CDR1 and CDR2 from the germline V gene are MGHDK and SYGVNS. V lost 4 bases, J lost 0 bases, and 9 bases lay in between. The CDR3 spells CASSVAGANYGYTF. DNA for the CDR3: TGTGCCAGCAGTGTGGCAGGGGCTAACTATGGCTACACCTTC.

This clone was observed once. V is TRBV11-1 and J is TRBJ2-1; 9 nucleotides match TRBD2. The CDR3 consists of 16 residues. The trim removed 0 bases at V and 3 bases at J, leaving 3 bases unmatched. Looked up from germline, CDR1 is SGHAT and CDR2 is FQDESV (reference sequence). CDR3 loop: CASSLALAGVYNEQFF. CDR3 in DNA: TGTGCCAGCAGCTTAGCGTTAGCGGGAGTCTACAATGAGCAGTTCTTC.

Only one count was recorded for this clone. The chain has TRBV5-5 and TRBJ1-5; 8 bases are a match to TRBD1. Trimming removed 2 bases from V and 6 bases from J; junction bases left unmatched: 4. Germline V lookup: CDR1 SGHKS, CDR2 YYEKEE (reference sequence). The CDR3 is made up of 14 amino acids. CDR3 in DNA: TGTGCCAGCAGCTTCAATACAGGGGGTCAGCCCCAGCATTTT. Translating gives CASSFNTGGQPQHF.

The chain links TRBV7-2 to TRBJ2-1; the D is unclear. Germline CDR1 and CDR2: SGHTA and FQGNSA. The V end was cut by 7 bases, the J end by 10 bases, with 20 bases between. CDR3 size: 14 residues. The CDR3 nucleotides read TGTGCCAGCACCCTCTCGGGCCGGCCCCGGGAGCAGTTCTTC. It codes for CASTLSGRPREQFF.

The J gene is TRBJ2-5, the V gene TRBV7-2; 7 nucleotides line up with TRBD1. The germline V gene has CDR1 SGHTA and CDR2 FQGNSA. The CDR3 length is 15 residues. V gave up 3 bases and J gave up 4 bases; unmatched junction bases: 8. DNA for the CDR3: TGTGCCAGCAGCTTGCGTGGCAGGGGGATAGAGACCCAGTACTTC. It codes for CASSLRGRGIETQYF.

The gene calls are TRBV6-6 and TRBJ2-3; D perhaps matches TRBD1 (6 bases). Germline V gene sequence: CDR1 MNHNY, CDR2 SVGAGI (reference sequence). Trimming left V 2 bases short and J 10 bases short, with 13 bases between. The CDR3 totals 13 residues. Written as DNA, the CDR3 is TGTGCCAGCAGTTACGGACAGCATCGTCCGCAGTATTTT. Translation gives CASSYGQHRPQYF.

The genes are TRBV28 and TRBJ1-1, with no clear D. This CDR3 region has 14 residues. The V end was cut by 5 bases, the J end by 1 base, with 11 bases between. CDR1 is MDHEN, CDR2 SYDVKM, per germline. CDR3 sequence reads: CASSLLNSNTEAFF. Written as DNA, the CDR3 is TGTGCCAGCAGTCTCCTTAACTCGAACACTGAAGCTTTCTTT.

CDR3 in amino acids: CASSLSSYPYEQYF. The CDR3 DNA reads as TGTGCCAGCAGCTTAAGTTCCTACCCCTACGAGCAGTACTTC. The V and J genes are TRBV7-2 and TRBJ2-7, with D hard to call. V was clipped by 2 bases and J by 2 bases, with 10 bases between them. The CDR3 runs to 14 residues. The germline CDR1 and CDR2 sequences are SGHTA and FQGNSA.

This chain connects TRBV5-1 to TRBJ1-1; D gene ambiguous. Germline lookup yields CDR1 SGHRS and CDR2 YFSETQ. The CDR3 totals 15 residues. Trimming left V 1 base short and J 1 base short, with 11 bases between. The CDR3 bases are TGCGCCAGCAGCTTGAGACCGGACGAGAACACTGAAGCTTTCTTT. It codes for CASSLRPDENTEAFF.

The chain couples TRBV11-1 to TRBJ2-7; 14 positions match TRBD2. The junction had 1 base not matched to a gene; V was cut back by 3 bases and J by 6 bases. The germline V gene has CDR1 SGHAT and CDR2 FQDESV (reference sequence). The CDR3 runs 14 residues. As DNA, the CDR3 is TGTGCCAGCAGCTTCGGGACTAGCGGGAGCGAGCAGTACTTC. Translation: CASSFGTSGSEQYF.

The J gene is TRBJ2-1, the V gene TRBV7-6, with TRBD1 matching 8 bases. The length of the CDR3 is 14 residues. Trimming removed 8 bases from V and 3 bases from J; junction bases left unmatched: 6. The germline V gene has CDR1 SGHVS and CDR2 FNYEAQ. The CDR3 bases are TGTGCCAGCGGGAGAGGACAGGGCTACAATGAGCAGTTCTTC. This sequence encodes CASGRGQGYNEQFF.